This TCR beta chain is from a study of T-cell reconstitution after alpha-beta-depleted transplantation in children. The sample holds many counts of this clonotype. Antigen unknown. Study-level points and caveats: T cells produced anew were the main source of T-cell counts and diversity one year after transplant. Roughly two months post-transplant, alpha-beta T cells reportedly originated from several hundred graft clones that had expanded.

The authors prepared the TCRbeta library with unique molecular identifiers. TCRdb reanalysed the PCR reads using MiXCR and keeps one entry per CDR3 protein. The sample has about 200,000 distinct CDR3 sequences, roughly 9.1% seen once. Germline CDR1 and CDR2: SGHRS and YFSETQ. V lost 0 bases and J lost 5, with 11 bases in between. The CDR3 totals 14 residues. The V and J genes are TRBV5-1 and TRBJ1-2; possibly TRBD1 for D (6 bases). Here the sequenced sample was PBMCs, mostly from graft donor cells, taken 360 days after TCRalphabeta/CD19-depleted stem cell transplant. The clonotype originates from a male patient between 2 and 15 years old who had a stem cell transplant for acute myeloid leukemia, so the T cells may come from the graft donor. CDR3 sequence (DNA): TGCGCCAGCAGCTTGGCGGGGGGCGATTATGGCTACACCTTC. It yields the protein CASSLAGGDYGYTF.